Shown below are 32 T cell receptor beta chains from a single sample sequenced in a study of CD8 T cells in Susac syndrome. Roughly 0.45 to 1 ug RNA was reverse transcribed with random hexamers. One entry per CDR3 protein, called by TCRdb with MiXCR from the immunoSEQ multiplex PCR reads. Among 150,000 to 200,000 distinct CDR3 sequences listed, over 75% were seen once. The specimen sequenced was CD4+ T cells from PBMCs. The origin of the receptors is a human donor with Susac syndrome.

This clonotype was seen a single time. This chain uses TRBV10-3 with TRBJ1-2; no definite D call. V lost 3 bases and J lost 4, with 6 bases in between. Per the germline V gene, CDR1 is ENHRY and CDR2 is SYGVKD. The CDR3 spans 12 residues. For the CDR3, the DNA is TGTGCCATCAGTGAAACAGTCTATGGCTACACCTTC. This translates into CAISETVYGYTF.

CDR3 loop: CASSYGLAGGIGELFF. CDR3 coding DNA: TGTGCCAGCAGCTACGGACTAGCGGGGGGTATCGGGGAGCTGTTTTTT. The chain couples TRBV5-6 to TRBJ2-2; TRBD2 matches at 14 bases. The CDR3 consists of 16 residues. CDR1 is SGHDT and CDR2 is YYEEEE in the germline V gene. Trimming took 3 bases from V and 7 from J; bases not matched to a gene: 5.

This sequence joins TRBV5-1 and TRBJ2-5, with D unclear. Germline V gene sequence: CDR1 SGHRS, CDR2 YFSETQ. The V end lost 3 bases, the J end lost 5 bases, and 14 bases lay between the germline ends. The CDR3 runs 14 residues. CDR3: CASSYHASLETQYF. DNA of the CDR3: TGCGCCAGCAGCTACCACGCATCCCTGGAGACCCAGTACTTC. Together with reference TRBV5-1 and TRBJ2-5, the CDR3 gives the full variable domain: KAGVTQTPRYLIKTRGQQVTLSCSPISGHRSVSWYQQTPGQGLQFLFEYFSETQRNKGNFPGRFSGRQFSNSRSEMNVSTLELGDSALYLCASSYHASLETQYFGPGTRLLVL.

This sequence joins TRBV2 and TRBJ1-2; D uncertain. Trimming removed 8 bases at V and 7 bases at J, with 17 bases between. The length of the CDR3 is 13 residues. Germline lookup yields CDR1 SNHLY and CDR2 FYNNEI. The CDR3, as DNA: TGTGCCAGCGGACTCACTGGAGAACCTGGCTACACCTTC. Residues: CASGLTGEPGYTF.

The CDR3 coding sequence is TGTGCCAGCAGCTTCTTCTTGAGCTCCTACAATGAGCAGTTCTTC. Its protein product is CASSFFLSSYNEQFF. The gene calls are TRBV5-6 and TRBJ2-1; D gene unclear. CDR3 length: 15 amino acids. The germline CDR1 and CDR2 sequences are SGHDT and YYEEEE. Trimming took 2 bases from V and 0 from J, leaving 9 bases between them.

Here the CDR3 DNA reads TGTGCCAGCAGCTTCCTTCTAGCGGACAATGAGCAGTTCTTC. Its translation is CASSFLLADNEQFF. The J gene is TRBJ2-1, the V gene TRBV7-2, with 7 bases identical to TRBD2. The length of the CDR3 is 14 residues. The germline CDR1 and CDR2 sequences are SGHTA and FQGNSA. The V segment lost 3 bases and the J segment 5 bases; nucleotides outside the gene matches: 4.

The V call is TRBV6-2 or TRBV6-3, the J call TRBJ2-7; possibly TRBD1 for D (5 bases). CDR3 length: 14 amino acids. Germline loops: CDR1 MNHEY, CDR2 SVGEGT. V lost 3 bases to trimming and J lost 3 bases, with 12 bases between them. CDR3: CASSYEGVGYEQYF. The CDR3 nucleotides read TGTGCCAGCAGTTATGAAGGGGTCGGCTACGAGCAGTACTTC.

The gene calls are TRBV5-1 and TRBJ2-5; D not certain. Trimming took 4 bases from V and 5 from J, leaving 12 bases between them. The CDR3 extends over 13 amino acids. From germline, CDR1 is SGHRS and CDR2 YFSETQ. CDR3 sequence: CASSTSSWETQYF. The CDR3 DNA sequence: TGCGCCAGCAGCACCTCAAGTTGGGAGACCCAGTACTTC.

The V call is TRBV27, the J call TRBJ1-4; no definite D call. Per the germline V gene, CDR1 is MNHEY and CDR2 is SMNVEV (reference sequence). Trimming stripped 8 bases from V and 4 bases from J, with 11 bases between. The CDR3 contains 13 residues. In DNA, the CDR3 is TGTGCCAGCGCCGGGTCTGATAATGAAAAACTGTTTTTT. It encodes CASAGSDNEKLFF.

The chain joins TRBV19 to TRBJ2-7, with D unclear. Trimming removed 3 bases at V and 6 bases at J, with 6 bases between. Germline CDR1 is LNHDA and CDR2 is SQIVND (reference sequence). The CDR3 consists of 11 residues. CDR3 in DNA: TGTGCCAGTAGTATTTTGGGCGAGCAGTACTTC. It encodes CASSILGEQYF.

CDR3 sequence: CASSLAAGGDTQYF. CDR3 coding DNA: TGTGCCAGCAGCTTAGCGGCCGGGGGAGATACGCAGTATTTT. The chain links TRBV11-3 to TRBJ2-3, with D maybe TRBD2 (6 bases). The CDR3 consists of 14 residues. CDR1 and CDR2 (germline): SGHNT, YENEEA. V was trimmed by 1 base and J by 5 bases, leaving 10 bases between them.

The CDR3 region has the DNA TGTGCCAGCGGGCAGGGACCCTACGAGCAGTACTTC. It codes for CASGQGPYEQYF. This sequence joins TRBV25-1 and TRBJ2-7; the D call may be TRBD1 or TRBD2 (5 bases each). V was cut by 8 bases and J by 2 bases, with 10 bases left in between. The CDR3 totals 12 residues. Germline CDR1 reads MGHDK; CDR2 reads SYGVNS.

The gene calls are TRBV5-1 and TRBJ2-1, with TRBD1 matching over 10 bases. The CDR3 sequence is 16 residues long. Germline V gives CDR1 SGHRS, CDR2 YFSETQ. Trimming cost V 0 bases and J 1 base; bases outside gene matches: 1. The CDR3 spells CASSLGQGASYNEQFF. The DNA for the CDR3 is TGCGCCAGCAGCTTGGGACAGGGGGCATCCTACAATGAGCAGTTCTTC.

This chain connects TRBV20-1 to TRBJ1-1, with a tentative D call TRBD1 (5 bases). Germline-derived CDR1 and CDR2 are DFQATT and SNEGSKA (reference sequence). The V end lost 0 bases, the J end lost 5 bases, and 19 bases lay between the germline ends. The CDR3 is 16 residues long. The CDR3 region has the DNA TGCAGTGCTAGAGATGGGGGATTGGGGACGTGGACTGAAGCTTTCTTT. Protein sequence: CSARDGGLGTWTEAFF.

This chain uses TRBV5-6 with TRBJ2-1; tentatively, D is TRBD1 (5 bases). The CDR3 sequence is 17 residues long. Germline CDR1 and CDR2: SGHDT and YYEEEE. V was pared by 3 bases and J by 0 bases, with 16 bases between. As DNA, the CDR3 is TGTGCCAGCAGCTCCAGAGGTCAGACAGACTCCTACAATGAGCAGTTCTTC. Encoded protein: CASSSRGQTDSYNEQFF.

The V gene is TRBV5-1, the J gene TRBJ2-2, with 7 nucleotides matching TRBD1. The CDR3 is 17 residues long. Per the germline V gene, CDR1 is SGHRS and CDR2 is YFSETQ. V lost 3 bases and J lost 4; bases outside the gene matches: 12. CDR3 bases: TGCGCCAGCAGCTATCACCTGACAGGGCTTGGCACCGGGGAGCTGTTTTTT. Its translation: CASSYHLTGLGTGELFF.

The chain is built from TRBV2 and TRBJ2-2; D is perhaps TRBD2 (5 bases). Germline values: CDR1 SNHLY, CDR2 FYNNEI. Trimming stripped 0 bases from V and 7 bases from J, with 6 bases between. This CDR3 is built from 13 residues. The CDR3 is CASSEASVGELFF. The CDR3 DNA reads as TGTGCCAGCAGTGAAGCTAGCGTCGGGGAGCTGTTTTTT.

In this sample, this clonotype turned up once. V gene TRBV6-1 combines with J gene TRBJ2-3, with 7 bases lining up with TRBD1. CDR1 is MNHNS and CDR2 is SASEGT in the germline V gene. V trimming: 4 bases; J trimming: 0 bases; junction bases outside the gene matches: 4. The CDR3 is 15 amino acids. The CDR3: CASSGNRGSTDTQYF. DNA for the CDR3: TGTGCCAGCAGTGGTAACAGGGGTAGCACAGATACGCAGTATTTT.

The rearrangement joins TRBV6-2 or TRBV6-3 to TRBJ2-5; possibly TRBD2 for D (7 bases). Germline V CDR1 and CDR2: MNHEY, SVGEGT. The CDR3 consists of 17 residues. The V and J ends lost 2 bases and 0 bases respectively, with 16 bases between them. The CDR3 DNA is TGTGCCAGCAGTTACGGGGGGGGGCGCCGGTACCAAGAGACCCAGTACTTC. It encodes CASSYGGGRRYQETQYF.

CDR3 DNA: TGTGCCATCAGTGGACAGGACGGAGCTGAAGCTTTCTTT. Translation gives CAISGQDGAEAFF. This chain links TRBV10-3 with TRBJ1-1, with D possibly being TRBD1 (6 bases). CDR3 length: 13 amino acids. CDR1 ENHRY and CDR2 SYGVKD come from the germline V gene. The V and J ends lost 4 bases and 6 bases respectively, with 12 bases between them.

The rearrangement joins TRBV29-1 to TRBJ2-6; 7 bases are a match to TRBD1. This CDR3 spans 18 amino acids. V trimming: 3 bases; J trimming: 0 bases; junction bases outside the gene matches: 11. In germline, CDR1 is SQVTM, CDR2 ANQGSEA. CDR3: CSVELFLAGGSGANVLTF. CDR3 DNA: TGCAGCGTTGAGCTTTTCTTGGCAGGGGGCTCTGGGGCCAACGTCCTGACTTTC.

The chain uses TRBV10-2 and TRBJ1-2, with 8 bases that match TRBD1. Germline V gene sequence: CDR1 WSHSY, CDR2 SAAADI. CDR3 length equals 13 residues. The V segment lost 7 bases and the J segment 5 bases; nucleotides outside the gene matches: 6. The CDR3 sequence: CASTPGGRYGYTF. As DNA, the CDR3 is TGCGCCAGCACCCCAGGGGGCCGTTATGGCTACACCTTC.

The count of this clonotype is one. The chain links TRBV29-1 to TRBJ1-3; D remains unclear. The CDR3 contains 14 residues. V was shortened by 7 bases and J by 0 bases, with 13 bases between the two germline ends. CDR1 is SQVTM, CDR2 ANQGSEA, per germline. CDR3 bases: TGCAGCGCCGCCGACACTAACTCTGGAAACACCATATATTTT. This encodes CSAADTNSGNTIYF.

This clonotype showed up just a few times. The DNA of the CDR3 is TGTGCCAGCAGCTCGGCCCGCGAGCAGTACTTC. This codes for CASSSAREQYF. The chain uses TRBV5-4 and TRBJ2-7; D not resolved. The V gene lost 3 bases and the J gene lost 6 bases, with 7 bases spanning the gap. CDR1 SGHNT and CDR2 YYREEE come from the germline V gene (reference sequence). CDR3 length: 11 residues. Variable domain in full (rest from reference TRBV5-4 and TRBJ2-7): ETGVTQSPTHLIKTRGQQVTLRCSSQSGHNTVSWYQQALGQGPQFIFQYYREEENGRGNFPPRFSGLQFPNYSSELNVNALELDDSALYLCASSSAREQYFGPGTRLTVT.

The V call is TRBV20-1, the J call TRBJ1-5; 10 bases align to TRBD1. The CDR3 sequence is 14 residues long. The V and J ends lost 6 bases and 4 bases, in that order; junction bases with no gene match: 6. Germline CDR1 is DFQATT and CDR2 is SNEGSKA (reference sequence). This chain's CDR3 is CSALSDRGNQPQHF. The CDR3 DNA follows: TGCAGTGCGCTGTCGGACAGGGGGAATCAGCCCCAGCATTTT.

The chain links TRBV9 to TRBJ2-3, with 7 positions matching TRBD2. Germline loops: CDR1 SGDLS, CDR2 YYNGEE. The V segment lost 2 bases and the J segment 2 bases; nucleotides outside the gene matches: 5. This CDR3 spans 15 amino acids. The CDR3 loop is CASSVAGVLTDTQYF. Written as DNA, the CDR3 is TGTGCCAGCAGCGTTGCGGGAGTACTCACAGATACGCAGTATTTT.

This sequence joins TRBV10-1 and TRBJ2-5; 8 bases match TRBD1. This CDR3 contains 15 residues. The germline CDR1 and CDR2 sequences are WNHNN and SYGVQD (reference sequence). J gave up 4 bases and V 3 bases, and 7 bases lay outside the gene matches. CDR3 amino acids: CASSDPGQGIETQYF. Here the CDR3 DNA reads TGCGCCAGCAGTGATCCCGGACAGGGTATAGAGACCCAGTACTTC.

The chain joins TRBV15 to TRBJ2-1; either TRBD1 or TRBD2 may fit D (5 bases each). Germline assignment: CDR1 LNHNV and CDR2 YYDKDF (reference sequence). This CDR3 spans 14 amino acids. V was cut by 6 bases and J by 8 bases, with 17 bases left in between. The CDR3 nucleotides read TGTGCCACCAGGTGGTCAACGGGGCTGGATGAGCAGTTCTTC. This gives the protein CATRWSTGLDEQFF.

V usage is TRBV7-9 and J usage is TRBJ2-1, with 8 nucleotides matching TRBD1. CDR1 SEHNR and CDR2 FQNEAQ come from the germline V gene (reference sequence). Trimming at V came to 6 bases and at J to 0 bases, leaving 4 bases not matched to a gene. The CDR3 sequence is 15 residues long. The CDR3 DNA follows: TGTGCCAGCAGAACAGACAGGGGCTCCTACAATGAGCAGTTCTTC. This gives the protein CASRTDRGSYNEQFF.

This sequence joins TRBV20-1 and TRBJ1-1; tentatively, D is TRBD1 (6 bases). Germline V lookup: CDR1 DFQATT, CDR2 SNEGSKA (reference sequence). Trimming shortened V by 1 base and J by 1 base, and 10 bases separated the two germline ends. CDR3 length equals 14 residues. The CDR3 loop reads CSARVQGKNTEAFF. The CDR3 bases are TGCAGTGCTAGAGTCCAGGGGAAGAACACTGAAGCTTTCTTT.

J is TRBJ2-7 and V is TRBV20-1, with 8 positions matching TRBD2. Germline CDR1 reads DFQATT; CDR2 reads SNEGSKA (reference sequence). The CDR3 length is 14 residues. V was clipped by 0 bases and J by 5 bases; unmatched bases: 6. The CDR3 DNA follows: TGCAGTGCTAGAGAGAAGAGCGGGAGACACGAGCAGTACTTC. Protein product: CSAREKSGRHEQYF.

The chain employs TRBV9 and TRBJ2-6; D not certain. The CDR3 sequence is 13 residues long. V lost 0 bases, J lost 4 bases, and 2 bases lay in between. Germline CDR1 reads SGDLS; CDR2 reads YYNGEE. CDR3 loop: CASSVAGANVLTF. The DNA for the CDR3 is TGTGCCAGCAGCGTAGCCGGGGCCAACGTCCTGACTTTC.